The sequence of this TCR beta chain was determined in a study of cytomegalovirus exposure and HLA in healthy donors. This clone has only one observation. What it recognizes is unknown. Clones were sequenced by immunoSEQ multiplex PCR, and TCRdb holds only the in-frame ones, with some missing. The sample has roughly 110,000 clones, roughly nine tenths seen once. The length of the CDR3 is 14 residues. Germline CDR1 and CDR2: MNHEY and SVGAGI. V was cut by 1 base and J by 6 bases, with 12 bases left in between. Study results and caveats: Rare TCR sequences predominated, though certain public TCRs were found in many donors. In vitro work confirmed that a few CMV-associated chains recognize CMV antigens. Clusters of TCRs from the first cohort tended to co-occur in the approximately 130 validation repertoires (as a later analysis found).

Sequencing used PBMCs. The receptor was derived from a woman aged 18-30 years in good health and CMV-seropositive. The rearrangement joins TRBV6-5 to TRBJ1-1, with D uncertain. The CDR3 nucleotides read TGTGCCAGCAGTTACTTAGGAGTCGCCGCTGAAGCTTTCTTT. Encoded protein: CASSYLGVAAEAFF.